Listed here are 19 T cell receptor beta chains from one sample, sequenced in a study of T and B cells in COVID-19 patients. BIOMED2 TRB-A/B primer pools were used in multiplex TRB PCR. TCRdb independently ran MiXCR on the multiplex PCR reads; one entry per CDR3 protein. The sample records about 15,000 distinct CDR3 sequences, around 30% being singletons. Each TRB amplification used about 220-500 ng of genomic DNA from blood. Sequencing input: blood. Every receptor here comes from a human donor who had recovered from COVID-19.

This chain links TRBV20-1 with TRBJ2-3; D gene uncertain. CDR3 size: 13 residues. Germline V gene data show CDR1 as DFQATT and CDR2 as SNEGSKA (reference sequence). The ends were cut back, 1 base at V and 3 bases at J, with 8 bases in the middle. CDR3 residues: CSARALQTDTQYF. The CDR3 DNA sequence: TGCAGTGCTAGAGCTTTACAAACAGATACGCAGTATTTT.

This clonotype was seen only a few times. The DNA of the CDR3 is TGTGCCAGCAGCCAAGATCCGATGGTTCGCACAGATACGCAGTATTTT. Residues: CASSQDPMVRTDTQYF. The chain carries TRBV14 and TRBJ2-3, with no clear D. The germline V gene has CDR1 SGHDN and CDR2 FVKESK. Trimming stripped 0 bases from V and 1 base from J, with 11 bases between. This CDR3 is 16 amino acids long.

By sample fraction, this clonotype is medium-sized. The chain is built from TRBV19 and TRBJ1-2; D is undetermined. The CDR3 runs 13 residues. Trimming took off 8 bases at V and 4 bases at J, with 14 bases between the two ends. Germline CDR1 is LNHDA and CDR2 is SQIVND (reference sequence). CDR3 in amino acids: CASESETTYGYTF. Here the CDR3 DNA reads TGTGCCAGTGAATCAGAGACGACCTATGGCTACACCTTC.

This clonotype was seen only once. CDR3 loop: CASSLQSNSEEAFF. The DNA of the CDR3 is TGTGCCAGCAGCTTACAATCGAATTCTGAGGAAGCTTTCTTT. The J gene is TRBJ1-1, the V gene TRBV7-9; D gene uncertain. The V end lost 2 bases, the J end lost 8 bases, and 15 bases lay between the germline ends. Germline CDR1 is SEHNR and CDR2 is FQNEAQ (reference sequence). This CDR3 is built from 14 residues.

This clonotype occurred a few times. The J gene is TRBJ2-1, the V gene TRBV5-1; 7 nucleotides agree with TRBD2. The CDR3 extends over 15 amino acids. Germline CDR1 is SGHRS and CDR2 is YFSETQ. With V trimmed by 5 bases and J by 5 bases, 10 bases remained unmatched. CDR3 protein: CASSHQRGPHNEQFF. Here the CDR3 DNA reads TGCGCCAGCAGTCATCAGCGGGGTCCCCACAATGAGCAGTTCTTC. The full variable domain, completed using reference TRBV5-1 and TRBJ2-1, is KAGVTQTPRYLIKTRGQQVTLSCSPISGHRSVSWYQQTPGQGLQFLFEYFSETQRNKGNFPGRFSGRQFSNSRSEMNVSTLELGDSALYLCASSHQRGPHNEQFFGPGTRLTVL.

There are many counts of this clonotype. The V gene is TRBV6-5, the J gene TRBJ2-7; D is ambiguous. The CDR3 runs to 11 residues. V lost 1 base, J lost 6 bases, and 4 bases lay in between. Germline V gene lookup returns CDR1 MNHEY and CDR2 SVGAGI. The DNA of the CDR3 is TGTGCCAGCAGTTACTACGGCGAGCAGTACTTC. Translated: CASSYYGEQYF.

This chain uses TRBV24-1 with TRBJ2-5, with D perhaps TRBD2 (5 bases). The CDR3 contains 14 residues. V lost 9 bases and J lost 2, with 15 bases in between. Germline V lookup: CDR1 KGHDR, CDR2 SFDVKD. DNA of the CDR3: TGTGCCACCGCAGAGGGCAGGTTACAAGAGACCCAGTACTTC. It codes for CATAEGRLQETQYF.

DNA of the CDR3: TGTGCCAGCAGTGAGGGGGGGACCGAACTGTTTTTT. Translated: CASSEGGTELFF. J is TRBJ1-4 and V is TRBV6-5, with D possibly TRBD1 on 6 matching bases. In germline, CDR1 is MNHEY, CDR2 SVGAGI. V was trimmed by 5 bases and J by 12 bases, leaving 13 bases between them. The CDR3 runs to 12 residues.

This clonotype qualifies as medium-sized. The genes are TRBV29-1 and TRBJ1-1; 9 bases align to TRBD1. The CDR3 runs 13 residues. Germline CDR1 and CDR2: SQVTM and ANQGSEA. The V gene end was trimmed by 5 bases and the J gene end by 4 bases; junction bases not matched to a gene: 5. The CDR3 loop is CSVRTGEGTEAFF. The CDR3 nucleotides are TGCAGCGTTCGGACAGGGGAAGGCACTGAAGCTTTCTTT.

This chain uses TRBV4-2 with TRBJ2-2, with TRBD1 matching 8 bases. V lost 4 bases, J lost 0 bases, and 10 bases stayed unmatched. This CDR3 has 18 residues. Germline loops: CDR1 LGHNA, CDR2 YNFKEQ. The DNA for the CDR3 is TGTGCCAGCAGCCCCGGACAGGGAGCGTTTACGAACACCGGGGAGCTGTTTTTT. It codes for CASSPGQGAFTNTGELFF.

CDR3 nucleotides: TGTGCCAGCAGCCAAGATAATGTGGGGTTGAACACTGAAGCTTTCTTT. Translation: CASSQDNVGLNTEAFF. V gene TRBV4-2 combines with J gene TRBJ1-1, with D hard to call. The CDR3 is made up of 16 amino acids. Trimming pared 0 bases from V and 0 bases from J, leaving 11 bases between. Germline V gives CDR1 LGHNA, CDR2 YNFKEQ.

At least ten counts were recorded for this clonotype. V is TRBV27 and J is TRBJ2-1; tentatively, D is TRBD1 (6 bases). The CDR3 sequence is 13 residues long. In germline, CDR1 is MNHEY, CDR2 SMNVEV (reference sequence). V was clipped by 3 bases and J by 6 bases, with 9 bases between them. The chain's CDR3 is CASSFGQFNEQFF. CDR3 nucleotide sequence: TGTGCCAGCAGTTTCGGACAGTTCAATGAGCAGTTCTTC.

This clonotype was recorded many times. The chain carries TRBV6-1 and TRBJ2-7; 11 bases agree with TRBD1. With V trimmed by 6 bases and J by 7 bases, 11 bases remained unmatched. Germline V gives CDR1 MNHNS, CDR2 SASEGT. The CDR3 has 15 residues. In DNA form, the CDR3 reads TGTGCCAGCAGCCGACCTACAGGGACAGGGGGAGAGCAGTACTTC. Its protein is CASSRPTGTGGEQYF.

The chain carries TRBV6-6 and TRBJ1-5; TRBD1 aligns across 12 bases. V dropped 4 bases and J dropped 6; count of bases not matched to a gene: 10. The CDR3 spans 17 residues. Germline CDR1 reads MNHNY; CDR2 reads SVGAGI (reference sequence). CDR3 region: CASSSGTGGRLRQPQHF. The CDR3 DNA follows: TGTGCCAGCAGTTCCGGGACAGGGGGCCGATTACGTCAGCCCCAGCATTTT.

The chain links TRBV7-2 to TRBJ1-2, with D possibly being TRBD1 (6 bases). Trimming removed 5 bases at V and 7 bases at J, with 20 bases between. This CDR3 has 15 amino acids. Germline V CDR1 and CDR2: SGHTA, FQGNSA. The CDR3 loop is CASSNYNKNRAGYTF. Here the CDR3 DNA reads TGTGCCAGCAGCAACTACAACAAGAACAGGGCTGGCTACACCTTC.

This clonotype came up many times. The V gene is TRBV6-2 or TRBV6-3, the J gene TRBJ2-5; D is possibly TRBD1 or TRBD2 (5 bases each). The germline V gene encodes CDR1 MNHEY and CDR2 SVGEGT. V lost 3 bases to trimming and J lost 5 bases, with 7 bases between them. The CDR3 contains 12 residues. In DNA, the CDR3 is TGTGCCAGCAGTTATGGGGGTGAGACCCAGTACTTC. It codes for CASSYGGETQYF.

As concerns this clonotype: A much more abundant neighbour one base away suggests this may be a read error. The chain employs TRBV6-1 and TRBJ1-6; 8 nucleotides align to TRBD1. Trimming at V came to 10 bases and at J to 10 bases, leaving 18 bases not matched to a gene. The CDR3 loop spans 16 amino acids. CDR1 is MNHNS, CDR2 SASEGT, per germline. CDR3 bases: TGTGCCAACAGACCGACAGGGGACGAATTGAGATCACCCCTCCACTTT. Translated, it gives CANRPTGDELRSPLHF.

This clonotype has ten or more counts. The chain employs TRBV15 and TRBJ1-6; tentative D call: TRBD1 (5 bases). This CDR3 spans 12 amino acids. Germline assignment: CDR1 LNHNV and CDR2 YYDKDF (reference sequence). V dropped 8 bases and J dropped 7 bases, with 9 bases sitting between them. DNA for the CDR3: TGTGCCACCGGGGCAGGCAATTCACCCCTCCACTTT. Amino acids: CATGAGNSPLHF.

The chain has TRBV12-3 or TRBV12-4 and TRBJ2-1; 8 nucleotides match TRBD2. The CDR3 runs 17 residues. V was pared by 7 bases and J by 0 bases, with 11 bases of the junction left unmatched. Here the CDR3 reads CASTPPPRGASYNEQFF. In DNA, the CDR3 is TGTGCCAGCACCCCACCGCCGCGGGGGGCCTCCTACAATGAGCAGTTCTTC.